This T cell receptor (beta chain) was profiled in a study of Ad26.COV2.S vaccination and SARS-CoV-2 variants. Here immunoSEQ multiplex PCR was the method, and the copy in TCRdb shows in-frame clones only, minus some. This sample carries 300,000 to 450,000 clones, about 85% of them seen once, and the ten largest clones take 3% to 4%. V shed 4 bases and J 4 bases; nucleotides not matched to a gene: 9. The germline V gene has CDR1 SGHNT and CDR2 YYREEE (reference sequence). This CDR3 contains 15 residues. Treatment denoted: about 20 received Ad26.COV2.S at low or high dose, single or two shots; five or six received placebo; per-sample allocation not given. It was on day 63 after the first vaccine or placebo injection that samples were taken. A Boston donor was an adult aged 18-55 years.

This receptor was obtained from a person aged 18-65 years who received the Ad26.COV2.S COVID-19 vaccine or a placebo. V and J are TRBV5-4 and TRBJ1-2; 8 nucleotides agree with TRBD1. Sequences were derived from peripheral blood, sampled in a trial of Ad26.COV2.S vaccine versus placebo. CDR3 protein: CASSARGRESYGYTF. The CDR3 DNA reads TGTGCCAGCAGCGCCAGGGGGCGGGAGAGCTATGGCTACACCTTC. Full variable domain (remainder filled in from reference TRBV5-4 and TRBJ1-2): ETGVTQSPTHLIKTRGQQVTLRCSSQSGHNTVSWYQQALGQGPQFIFQYYREEENGRGNFPPRFSGLQFPNYSSELNVNALELDDSALYLCASSARGRESYGYTFGSGTRLTVV.